This T cell receptor beta chain originates from a study of blood T cell repertoires in COVID-19. Across the study: Researchers got acute and convalescent COVID-19 samples from the United States, Italy and Spain. T cells, B-cell-depleted T cells, or PBMCs supplied cDNA or gDNA.

Original analysis: Estimates of nucleated cell counts were drawn from the amplification of reference gene primers. TCRdb's table, derived via immunoSEQ multiplex PCR, lists solely in-frame clones and lacks some. V and J calls and clone size follow that table, whereas D and trimming were derived from the DNA. The table has 250,000 to 300,000 clones, around nine tenths seen once. Trimming cost V 1 base and J 2 bases; bases outside gene matches: 3. Germline V gives CDR1 SGDLS, CDR2 YYNGEE. This CDR3 is 16 amino acids long. Material for sequencing was peripheral blood. The sequence came from a man under 40 with active or convalescent COVID-19. The gene calls are TRBV9 and TRBJ2-1; TRBD2 matches at 10 bases. The CDR3 DNA sequence: TGTGCCAGCAGCGTAACGGGACTAGCGACCTACAATGAGCAGTTCTTC. Translated, it gives CASSVTGLATYNEQFF.